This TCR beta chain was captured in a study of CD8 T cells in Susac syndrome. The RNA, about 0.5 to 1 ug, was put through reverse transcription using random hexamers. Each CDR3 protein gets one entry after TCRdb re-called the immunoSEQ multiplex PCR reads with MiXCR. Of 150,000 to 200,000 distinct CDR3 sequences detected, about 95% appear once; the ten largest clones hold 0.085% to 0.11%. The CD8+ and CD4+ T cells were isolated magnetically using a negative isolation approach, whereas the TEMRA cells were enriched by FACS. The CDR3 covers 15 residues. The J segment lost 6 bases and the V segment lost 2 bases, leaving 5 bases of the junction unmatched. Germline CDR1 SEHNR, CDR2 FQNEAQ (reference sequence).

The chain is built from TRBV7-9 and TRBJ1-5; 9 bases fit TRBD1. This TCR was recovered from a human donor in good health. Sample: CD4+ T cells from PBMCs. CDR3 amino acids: CASSLSGTGSQPQHF. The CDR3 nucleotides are TGTGCCAGCAGCTTATCGGGGACAGGGTCTCAGCCCCAGCATTTT.